This section outlines one T cell receptor beta chain sequence together with its context. Its antigen is not known. The use of a sample-barcoded 5' primer and a J-beta primer mix characterized a second PCR of about 7 to 12 cycles. TCRdb itself ran the 5' RACE reads through MiXCR, one entry per CDR3 protein. The data hold 800,000 or so distinct CDR3 sequences, with 35% to 50% observed a single time. These data originate in a study of blood T cells in healthy people across ages. Regarding the study as a whole: Long-lived donors had more naive CD4+ cells and higher diversity than aged donors. Donor CMV status was unknown, possibly confounding expanded clonotype changes.

CDR1 and CDR2 (germline): MNHEY, SVGAGI. V shed 0 bases and J shed 7 bases, with 18 bases lying between them. The length of the CDR3 is 17 residues. Every sample had a minimum of 6.5 million PBMCs isolated. The authors extracted at least 5 micrograms of total RNA per sample. The origin of this receptor is an elderly man in good health. The chain has TRBV6-5 and TRBJ1-4, with D maybe TRBD1 (5 bases). The material sequenced was blood. The CDR3 loop reads CASSYSAGGEGVEKLFF. The CDR3 DNA reads TGTGCCAGCAGTTACTCTGCCGGGGGAGAAGGCGTTGAAAAACTGTTTTTT.